The T cell receptor (beta chain) described here comes from a study of siplizumab effects on memory and regulatory T cells. Sequencing was performed with immunoSEQ multiplex PCR; in TCRdb, only in-frame clones are kept and a portion is missing. The table has around 100,000 clones, approximately 91% seen once. Turning to this clone: Its antigen is not known.

Overall study results and limits: With siplizumab, Treg-derived clones averaged about 70% of mappable alloreactive CD4+ clones, versus around 25% in controls. Naive T cells looked more diverse than memory cells and looked like major alloresponse contributors. It was not possible to assign a naive or memory phenotype to roughly 80-95% of proliferating CD4+ or CD8+ clones.

The sample was non-Treg CD4+ T cells sorted from blood. This receptor was identified in a human donor in good health.

CDR3 residues: CASSDGDRGRFGNTIYF. CDR3 DNA: TGTGCCAGCAGCGACGGGGACAGGGGGCGTTTTGGAAACACCATATATTTT. V and J are TRBV9 and TRBJ1-3; 12 bases match TRBD1. CDR3 length: 17 amino acids. Unmatched junction bases numbered 7, after V lost 3 bases and J lost 3 bases. Germline V gene sequence: CDR1 SGDLS, CDR2 YYNGEE.